Included here is one T cell receptor beta chain sequence, with context. Assay used: immunoSEQ multiplex PCR; TCRdb lists only in-frame clones, some missing. This repertoire shows some 61,000 clones, 85% to 90% found once; its top ten account for less than 5.5%. The sample belongs to a study of OX40 agonist ivuxolimab in advanced cancers. V was trimmed by 2 bases and J by 9 bases, leaving 11 bases between them. The CDR3 runs to 12 residues. Germline-derived CDR1 and CDR2 are GTSNPN and SVGIG (reference sequence). The sequence was collected from an adult with an advanced solid tumor such as melanoma, head and neck, liver or kidney cancer. This specimen was CD4+ or CD8+ T cells sorted from blood, taken in a trial of the OX40 agonist ivuxolimab. This chain joins TRBV30 and TRBJ2-1; TRBD2 is a possible D gene (6 bases). The CDR3 here is CAWSLRGGEQFF. The CDR3 region has the DNA TGTGCCTGGAGTTTACGGGGAGGTGAGCAGTTCTTC. Drawing the rest from reference TRBV30 and TRBJ2-1, the complete variable domain is SQTIHQWPATLVQPVGSPLSLECTVEGTSNPNLYWYRQAAGRGLQLLFYSVGIGQISSEVPQNLSASRPQDRQFILSSKKLLLSDSGFYLCAWSLRGGEQFFGPGTRLTVL.